This T cell receptor beta chain was sequenced during a study of T cell changes during pregnancy in multiple sclerosis. Details on this clone: The same CDR3 also results from other DNA sequences found in this sample.

V lost 4 bases and J lost 2, with 12 bases in between. The CDR3 contains 15 residues. Germline V gives CDR1 MNHEY, CDR2 SMNVEV (reference sequence). Sequenced by immunoSEQ multiplex PCR; TCRdb stores in-frame clones only, minus some. The sample consists of roughly 99,000 clones, 80% to 95% of them appearing once. The sequences come from peripheral blood, collected in the third trimester of pregnancy. This clonotype originated in a female donor in good health, enrolled as a control in a pregnancy study. This chain uses TRBV27 with TRBJ1-5, with a tentative D call TRBD1 (5 bases). CDR3 region: CASSSGGRGNQPQHF. CDR3 DNA sequence: TGTGCCAGCAGTTCGGGGGGACGAGGCAATCAGCCCCAGCATTTT.